This is a list of T cell receptor beta chains from one sample in a study of identifying expanded T cells in peripheral blood. Clones were read by immunoSEQ multiplex PCR, and TCRdb kept only the in-frame ones, dropping some. The sample lists approximately 100,000 clones, approximately 90% occurring once. Sequencing input: blood. The receptors derive from a person aged 18 to 70 in good health. CDR3s leave out the opening cysteine and the closing phenylalanine or tryptophan. D genes are given only for firm matches.

v_gene,j_gene,d_gene,CDR3aa
TRBV10-2,TRBJ2-3,TRBD2,ASSGGAGGDSDRTDTQY
TRBV2,TRBJ1-4,.,ASTLGGTPGKLF
TRBV30,TRBJ1-1,.,AWSAINGYTEAF
TRBV12-5,TRBJ2-2,.,ASGSATAGNTGELF
TRBV14,TRBJ2-7,.,ASSQDPESSYEQY
TRBV5-1,TRBJ2-3,.,ASSLAPGADTQY
TRBV28,TRBJ2-5,.,ASTLRARGETQY
TRBV5-4,TRBJ2-2,.,ASSPIVMGRPNTGELF
TRBV28,TRBJ2-1,TRBD2,ASSLGLWRGGESYNEQF
TRBV5-6,TRBJ2-3,.,ASSLYSVWKGIGADTQY
TRBV4-3,TRBJ2-5,.,ASSQVGQETQY
TRBV6-6,TRBJ2-1,TRBD1,ASSMGQGISYNEQF
TRBV5-4,TRBJ2-7,.,ASSLDGVVSYEQY
TRBV15,TRBJ1-5,.,ATSRDWGGDTNQPQH
TRBV5-1,TRBJ2-7,.,ASSLEGGFIYEQY
TRBV19,TRBJ1-5,.,ASGFRGRNQPQH
TRBV10-1,TRBJ2-7,TRBD1,ASSGATGEQY
TRBV2,TRBJ2-3,.,ASWWDLLQGTQY
TRBV13,TRBJ2-1,TRBD2,ASSSPASGGTTYNEQF
TRBV15,TRBJ1-5,.,ATSREAGFQPQH
TRBV15,TRBJ2-1,.,ATSRGPNTHPNEQF
TRBV21-1,TRBJ1-1,.,ASSTDRDRLNTEAF
TRBV5-8,TRBJ1-2,.,ASSPDADYGYT
TRBV7-2,TRBJ2-4,.,ASSSRWGVGEY
TRBV6-4,TRBJ1-5,.,ASSETHGEPQH
TRBV10-3,TRBJ2-1,.,AIRGGQGEGYNEQF
TRBV2,TRBJ1-1,.,ASSFWGSSNTEAF
TRBV7-9,TRBJ2-7,TRBD2,ASSQPGLLTYEQY
TRBV7-9,TRBJ1-4,TRBD1,ASSSAQGAEPNEKLF
TRBV27,TRBJ1-2,.,ASSFAGYGYT
TRBV6-6,TRBJ2-3,.,ASTSADTQY
TRBV4-2,TRBJ2-7,.,ASSQGGGTLSEQY
TRBV6-5,TRBJ1-5,.,ASSSGNQPQH
TRBV13,TRBJ2-3,TRBD2,ASSSLAGGPTDTQY
TRBV27,TRBJ2-7,TRBD1,ASSLGQGLLAYEQY
TRBV9,TRBJ2-1,.,ASSVRGSSYNEQF
TRBV23-1,TRBJ1-2,.,AGTGGGDGYT
TRBV4-2,TRBJ2-5,.,ASSQGLQGGGGETQY
TRBV5-8,TRBJ2-1,.,ASTYLGDSRYEQF
TRBV7-2,TRBJ1-2,.,ASSSNRGRLNYGYT
TRBV5-6,TRBJ2-3,.,ASSLSPRGALSPTDTQY
TRBV29-1,TRBJ2-2,.,SVGGTGRNTGELF
TRBV7-9,TRBJ2-1,.,ASSLGNNEQF
TRBV7-2,TRBJ1-5,TRBD1,ASSPDRGTVQPQH
TRBV15,TRBJ2-7,.,ATSRARDPAYEQY
TRBV1,TRBJ1-4,.,TSSPRQGARKLF
TRBV5-1,TRBJ1-4,TRBD1,ASSTGQGRTEKLF
TRBV28,TRBJ2-3,TRBD1,ASSLTGGADTQY